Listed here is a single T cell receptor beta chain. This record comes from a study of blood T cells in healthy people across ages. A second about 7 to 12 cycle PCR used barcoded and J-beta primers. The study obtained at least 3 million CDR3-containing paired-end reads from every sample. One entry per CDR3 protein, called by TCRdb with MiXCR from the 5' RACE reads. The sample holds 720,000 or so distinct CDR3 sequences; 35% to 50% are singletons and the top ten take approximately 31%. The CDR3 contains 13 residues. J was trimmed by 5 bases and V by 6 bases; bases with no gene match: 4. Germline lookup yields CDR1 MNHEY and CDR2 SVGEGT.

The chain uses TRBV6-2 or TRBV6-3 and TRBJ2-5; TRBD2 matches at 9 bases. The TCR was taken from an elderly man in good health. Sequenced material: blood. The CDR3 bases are TGTGCCAGCAGGGGGACTAGCCTGGAGACCCAGTACTTC. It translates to CASRGTSLETQYF.